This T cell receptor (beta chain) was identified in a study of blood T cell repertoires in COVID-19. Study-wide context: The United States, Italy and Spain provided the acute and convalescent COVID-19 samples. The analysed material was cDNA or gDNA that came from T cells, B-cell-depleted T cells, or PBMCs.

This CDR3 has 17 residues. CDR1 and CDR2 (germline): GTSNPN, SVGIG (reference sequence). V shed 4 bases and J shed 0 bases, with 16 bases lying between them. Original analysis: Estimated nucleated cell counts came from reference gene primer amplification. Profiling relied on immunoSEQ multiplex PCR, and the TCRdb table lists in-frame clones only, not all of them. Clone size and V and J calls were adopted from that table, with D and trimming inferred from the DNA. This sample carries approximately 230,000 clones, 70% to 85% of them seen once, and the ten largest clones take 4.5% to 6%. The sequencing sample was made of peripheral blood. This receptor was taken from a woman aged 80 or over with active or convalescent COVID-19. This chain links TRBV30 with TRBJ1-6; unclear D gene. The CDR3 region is CAWISAGLSSYNSPLHF. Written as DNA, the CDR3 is TGTGCCTGGATCTCCGCGGGGTTGAGCTCCTATAATTCACCCCTCCACTTT.